This T cell receptor (beta chain) was documented in a study of cytomegalovirus exposure and HLA in healthy donors. General study findings and limits: Within the data, a cluster of highly shared sequence variants was likely a sequencing artifact.

PCR amplification relied on 60 Vbeta primers (plus 13 Jbeta primers). Measured with immunoSEQ multiplex PCR; TCRdb has only the in-frame clones, and not every one. There are over 75,000 clones in the sample; 65% to 80% occur only once, and around 15% lies in the top ten. The CDR3 is 14 amino acids. Germline V CDR1 and CDR2: LNHDA, SQIVND (reference sequence). Trimming removed 10 bases at V and 1 base at J, with 14 bases between. For this clone: Its antigen is as yet unknown.

The J gene is TRBJ1-5, the V gene TRBV19, with D perhaps matching TRBD1 (6 bases). This clonotype originated in a man in his sixties in good health and CMV-seropositive. The material sequenced was PBMCs. The CDR3 here is CATKQQGSNQPQHF. In DNA form, the CDR3 reads TGTGCCACCAAACAACAGGGAAGCAATCAGCCCCAGCATTTT.